One and the same sample provided the 20 T cell receptor beta chains below, sequenced in a study of blood T cell repertoires in COVID-19. The method was immunoSEQ multiplex PCR; TCRdb's version includes in-frame clones alone and lacks a portion of them. There are tens of thousands of clones in the sample; around 86% occur only once, and approximately 8% lies in the top ten. Sequencing was done on a sample of peripheral blood. These receptors all stem from a man older than 75 with active or convalescent COVID-19.

J is TRBJ2-1 and V is TRBV7-7; TRBD1 agrees at 9 bases. This CDR3 comprises 15 residues. The germline gives CDR1 SSHAT, CDR2 FNYEAQ (reference sequence). V shed 2 bases and J 8 bases; nucleotides not matched to a gene: 7. The CDR3 spells CASSLSGTGIHEQFF. The CDR3 DNA is TGTGCCAGCAGCTTATCCGGGACAGGGATCCATGAGCAGTTCTTC.

The gene calls are TRBV7-2 and TRBJ2-3; 8 bases are a match to TRBD1. V shed 6 bases, J shed 5 bases, and the junction held 19 bases outside the gene matches. Per the germline V gene, CDR1 is SGHTA and CDR2 is FQGNSA. The CDR3 loop spans 18 amino acids. This chain's CDR3 is CASRVSSFRGPRGDTQYF. The CDR3 DNA reads as TGTGCCAGCAGGGTGTCCTCGTTCAGGGGGCCCAGGGGAGATACGCAGTATTTT.

This clone was seen once. This chain connects TRBV19 to TRBJ2-3, with 8 nucleotides matching TRBD1. Germline lookup yields CDR1 LNHDA and CDR2 SQIVND (reference sequence). The CDR3 covers 13 residues. The V gene end was trimmed by 6 bases and the J gene end by 4 bases; junction bases not matched to a gene: 3. The CDR3 is CASSGQGPDTQYF. CDR3 DNA sequence: TGTGCCAGTAGCGGACAGGGCCCAGATACGCAGTATTTT.

The chain uses TRBV30 and TRBJ2-1; D unresolved. This CDR3 is built from 12 residues. V was trimmed by 4 bases and J by 7 bases, leaving 11 bases between them. The germline gives CDR1 GTSNPN, CDR2 SVGIG (reference sequence). The CDR3 DNA follows: TGTGCCTGGACCCTCCCTAGGAATGAGCAGTTCTTC. This encodes CAWTLPRNEQFF.

V usage is TRBV18 and J usage is TRBJ1-5; D unclear. V lost 4 bases, J lost 11 bases, and 12 bases lay in between. The CDR3 contains 12 residues. Germline V gives CDR1 KGHSH, CDR2 LQKENI. In nucleotides, the CDR3 is TGTGCCAGCTCACAGGGAGACGAGGCCCAGCATTTT. Protein product: CASSQGDEAQHF.

The chain employs TRBV28 and TRBJ1-6; 8 bases are shared with TRBD1. The CDR3 is 13 amino acids. Trimming at V came to 5 bases and at J to 6 bases, leaving 0 bases not matched to a gene. In germline, CDR1 is MDHEN, CDR2 SYDVKM. The CDR3 sequence: CASSTGGNSPLHF. The CDR3 DNA is TGTGCCAGCAGTACAGGGGGTAATTCACCCCTCCACTTT. Looking up the rest from reference TRBV28 and TRBJ1-6 gives the full variable domain: DVKVTQSSRYLVKRTGEKVFLECVQDMDHENMFWYRQDPGLGLRLIYFSYDVKMKEKGDIPEGYSVSREKKERFSLILESASTNQTSMYLCASSTGGNSPLHFGNGTRLTVT.

Comments on this clone: One end of the junction does not line up with germline, which may come from a read error. The CDR3 is CASTGSTGYSSPLHF. DNA of the CDR3: TGTGCCAGCACCGGCTCGACAGGGTATAGTTCACCCCTCCACTTT. J is TRBJ1-6 and V is TRBV7-2; 7 bases map to TRBD1. The CDR3 consists of 15 residues. From germline, CDR1 is SGHTA and CDR2 FQGNSA. The full variable domain, its missing parts supplied by reference TRBV7-2 and TRBJ1-6, is GAGVSQSPSNKVTEKGKDVELRCDPISGHTALYWYRQSLGQGLEFLIYFQGNSAPDKSGLPSDRFSAERTGGSVSTLTIQRTQQEDSAVYLCASTGSTGYSSPLHFGNGTRLTVT.

This clone showed up just once. The chain is built from TRBV3-1 (or the pseudogene TRBV3-2) and TRBJ2-2; D uncertain. The CDR3 length is 12 residues. Germline V CDR1 and CDR2: LGHDT, YNNKEL (reference sequence). The V gene lost 4 bases and the J gene lost 5 bases, with 5 bases spanning the gap. The CDR3 protein is CASSRQTGELFF. For the CDR3, the DNA is TGTGCCAGCAGCCGACAAACCGGGGAGCTGTTTTTT.

The chain joins TRBV2 to TRBJ1-5; TRBD1 is a possible D gene (6 bases). V was cut by 7 bases and J by 7 bases, with 17 bases left in between. This CDR3 has 14 amino acids. Germline values: CDR1 SNHLY, CDR2 FYNNEI. Written as DNA, the CDR3 is TGTGCCAGCACCCAAGGGGGGGGTTTCCAGCCCCAGCATTTT. Translation: CASTQGGGFQPQHF. Drawing the rest from reference TRBV2 and TRBJ1-5, the complete variable domain is EPEVTQTPSHQVTQMGQEVILRCVPISNHLYFYWYRQILGQKVEFLVSFYNNEISEKSEIFDDQFSVERPDGSNFTLKIRSTKLEDSAMYFCASTQGGGFQPQHFGDGTRLSIL.

The chain joins TRBV30 to TRBJ2-3; 11 positions match TRBD2. This CDR3 comprises 15 residues. CDR1 and CDR2 from the germline V gene are GTSNPN and SVGIG (reference sequence). After removal of 1 base from V and 4 bases from J, the junction contained 4 bases not matched to a gene. CDR3 nucleotide sequence: TGTGCCTGGAGTGGACTAGCGGGACCAGCAGATACGCAGTATTTT. Translating gives CAWSGLAGPADTQYF. Based on the CDR3 plus reference TRBV30 and TRBJ2-3, the full variable domain is SQTIHQWPATLVQPVGSPLSLECTVEGTSNPNLYWYRQAAGRGLQLLFYSVGIGQISSEVPQNLSASRPQDRQFILSSKKLLLSDSGFYLCAWSGLAGPADTQYFGPGTRLTVL.

The rearrangement uses TRBV11-2 and TRBJ1-1, with TRBD1 matching over 7 bases. CDR1 is SGHAT and CDR2 is FQNNGV in the germline V gene. The V segment lost 5 bases and the J segment 1 base; nucleotides outside the gene matches: 4. The CDR3 is made up of 14 amino acids. CDR3 protein: CASSRTGGNTEAFF. CDR3 bases: TGTGCCAGCAGCCGGACAGGTGGGAACACTGAAGCTTTCTTT.

This clone was seen once. This sequence joins TRBV19 and TRBJ1-4; D unclear. With 6 bases removed from V and 2 bases from J, the gap between germline ends came to 16 bases. The CDR3 has 16 amino acids. Germline V gene lookup returns CDR1 LNHDA and CDR2 SQIVND (reference sequence). DNA for the CDR3: TGTGCCAGTAGCAACAGCTGGGGAGGGACTAATGAAAAACTGTTTTTT. Amino acid sequence: CASSNSWGGTNEKLFF.

The chain has TRBV3-1 (or the pseudogene TRBV3-2) and TRBJ1-1, with TRBD1 matching 7 bases. The CDR3 has 15 residues. The V gene end was trimmed by 4 bases and the J gene end by 1 base; junction bases not matched to a gene: 6. CDR1 and CDR2 from the germline V gene are LGHDT and YNNKEL (reference sequence). The CDR3 coding sequence is TGTGCCAGCAGCCGAACAGGGGCACAGAACACTGAAGCTTTCTTT. It encodes CASSRTGAQNTEAFF.

The genes are TRBV6-5 and TRBJ1-4; 9 positions match TRBD1. The CDR3 is made up of 13 amino acids. CDR1 is MNHEY, CDR2 SVGAGI, per germline. Germline trimming cut 6 bases from V and 6 bases from J; bases unmatched to any gene: 2. The CDR3: CASSGDRDEKLFF. The DNA of the CDR3 is TGTGCCAGCAGCGGGGACAGGGATGAAAAACTGTTTTTT.

The genes are TRBV11-3 and TRBJ2-5, with 8 bases matching TRBD1. V was clipped by 3 bases and J by 5 bases; unmatched bases: 11. The CDR3 is 16 amino acids. The germline CDR1 and CDR2 sequences are SGHNT and YENEEA. CDR3 sequence reads: CASSFAGQEKLETQYF. CDR3 nucleotides: TGTGCCAGCAGCTTCGCGGGACAGGAGAAATTGGAGACCCAGTACTTC. Filled out from reference TRBV11-3 and TRBJ2-5, the complete variable domain reads EAGVVQSPRYKIIEKKQPVAFWCNPISGHNTLYWYLQNLGQGPELLIRYENEEAVDDSQLPKDRFSAERLKGVDSTLKIQPAELGDSAVYLCASSFAGQEKLETQYFGPGTRLLVL.

This sequence joins TRBV7-2 and TRBJ2-2, with D possibly being TRBD2 (6 bases). The ends were cut back, 5 bases at V and 8 bases at J, with 15 bases in the middle. Germline V gives CDR1 SGHTA, CDR2 FQGNSA. This CDR3 spans 14 amino acids. CDR3 DNA: TGTGCCAGCAGCCAAATACTAGCCGGGGGGGAGCTGTTTTTT. This codes for CASSQILAGGELFF.

The chain joins TRBV2 to TRBJ1-1; tentatively, D is TRBD1 (5 bases). The V end lost 4 bases, the J end lost 5 bases, and 14 bases lay between the germline ends. This CDR3 is 14 amino acids long. From germline, CDR1 is SNHLY and CDR2 FYNNEI. The CDR3 DNA follows: TGTGCCAGCAGTGGGGAAGGGGCGGTAACTGAAGCTTTCTTT. It translates to CASSGEGAVTEAFF.

The chain couples TRBV6-2 or TRBV6-3 to TRBJ2-7; unclear D gene. Germline V gene sequence: CDR1 MNHEY, CDR2 SVGEGT. The CDR3 runs 15 residues. The V and J ends lost 1 base and 1 base respectively, with 11 bases between them. The chain's CDR3 is CASSYYSNPSYEQYV. DNA of the CDR3: TGTGCCAGCAGTTACTACTCAAATCCGTCCTACGAGCAGTACGTC.

J is TRBJ1-4 and V is TRBV18; perhaps TRBD1 as D (5 bases). Trimming removed 11 bases at V and 0 bases at J, with 10 bases between. The V gene's germline CDR1 is KGHSH and CDR2 LQKENI. This CDR3 region has 13 residues. CDR3 residues: CAGTTATNEKLFF. The CDR3 region has the DNA TGTGCCGGCACGACAGCAACTAATGAAAAACTGTTTTTT.

The chain has TRBV5-1 and TRBJ1-4, with D tentatively TRBD1 (5 bases). Deletions cut 4 bases from V and 8 bases from J, with 18 bases between. Germline V gene data show CDR1 as SGHRS and CDR2 as YFSETQ. The CDR3 is 15 amino acids. The CDR3 DNA reads TGCGCCAGCAGCCCCCCCGGGAGGGGCGAGGAAAAACTGTTTTTT. Encoded protein: CASSPPGRGEEKLFF.